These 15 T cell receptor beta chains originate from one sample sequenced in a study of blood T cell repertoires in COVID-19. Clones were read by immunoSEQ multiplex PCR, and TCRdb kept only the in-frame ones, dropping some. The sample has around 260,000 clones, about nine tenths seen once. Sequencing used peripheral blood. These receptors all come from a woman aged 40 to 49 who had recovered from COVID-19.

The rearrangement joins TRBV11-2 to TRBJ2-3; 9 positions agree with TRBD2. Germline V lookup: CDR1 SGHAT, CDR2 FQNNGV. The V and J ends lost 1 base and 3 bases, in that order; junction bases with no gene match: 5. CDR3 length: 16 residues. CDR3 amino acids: CASSLGASGETDTQYF. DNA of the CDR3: TGTGCCAGCAGCTTAGGGGCTAGCGGGGAGACAGATACGCAGTATTTT.

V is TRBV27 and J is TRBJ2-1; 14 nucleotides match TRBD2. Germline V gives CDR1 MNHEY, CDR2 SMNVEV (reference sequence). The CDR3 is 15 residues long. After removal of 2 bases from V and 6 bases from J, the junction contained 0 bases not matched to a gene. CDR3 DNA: TGTGCCAGCAGTTTAGGGACTAGCGGGAGCAATGAGCAGTTCTTC. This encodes CASSLGTSGSNEQFF.

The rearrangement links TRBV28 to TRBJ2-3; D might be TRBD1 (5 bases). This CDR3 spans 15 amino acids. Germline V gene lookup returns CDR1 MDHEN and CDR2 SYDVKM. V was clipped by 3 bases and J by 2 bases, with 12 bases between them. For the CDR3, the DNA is TGTGCCAGCAGTTTGGGCAGGGAATACACAGATACGCAGTATTTT. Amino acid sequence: CASSLGREYTDTQYF. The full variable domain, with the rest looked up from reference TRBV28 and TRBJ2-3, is DVKVTQSSRYLVKRTGEKVFLECVQDMDHENMFWYRQDPGLGLRLIYFSYDVKMKEKGDIPEGYSVSREKKERFSLILESASTNQTSMYLCASSLGREYTDTQYFGPGTRLTVL.

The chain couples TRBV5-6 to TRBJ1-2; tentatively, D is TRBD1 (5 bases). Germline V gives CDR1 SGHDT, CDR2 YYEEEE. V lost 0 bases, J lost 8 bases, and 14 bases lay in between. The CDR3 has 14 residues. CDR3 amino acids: CASSLDWQGKGYTF. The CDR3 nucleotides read TGTGCCAGCAGCTTGGATTGGCAGGGCAAAGGCTACACCTTC.

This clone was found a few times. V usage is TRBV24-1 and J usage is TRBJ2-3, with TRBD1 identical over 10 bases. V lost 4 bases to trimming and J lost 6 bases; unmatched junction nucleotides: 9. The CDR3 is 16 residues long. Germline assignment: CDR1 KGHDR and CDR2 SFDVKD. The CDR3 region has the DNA TGTGCCACCAGTGACGGACGACAGGGGGCTTGGGATACGCAGTATTTT. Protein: CATSDGRQGAWDTQYF.

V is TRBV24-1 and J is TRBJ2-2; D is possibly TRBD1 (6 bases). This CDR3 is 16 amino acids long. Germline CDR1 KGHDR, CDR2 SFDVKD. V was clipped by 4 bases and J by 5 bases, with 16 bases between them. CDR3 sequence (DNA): TGTGCCACCAGTGAGACCGGGACAAGTAAGACCGGGGAGCTGTTTTTT. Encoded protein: CATSETGTSKTGELFF.

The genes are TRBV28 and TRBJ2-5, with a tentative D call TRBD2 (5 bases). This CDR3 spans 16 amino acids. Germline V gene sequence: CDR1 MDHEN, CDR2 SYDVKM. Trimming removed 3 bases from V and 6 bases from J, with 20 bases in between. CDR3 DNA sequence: TGTGCCAGCAGTTTTTTAGCCGAAAATCTCGGGAAGACCCAGTACTTC. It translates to CASSFLAENLGKTQYF.

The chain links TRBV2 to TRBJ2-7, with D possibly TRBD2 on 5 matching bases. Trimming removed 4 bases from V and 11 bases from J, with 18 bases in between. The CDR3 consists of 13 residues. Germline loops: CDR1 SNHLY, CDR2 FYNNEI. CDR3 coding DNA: TGTGCCAGCAGTGGAACCCTGGAGGACGGCGAGTACTTC. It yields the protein CASSGTLEDGEYF.

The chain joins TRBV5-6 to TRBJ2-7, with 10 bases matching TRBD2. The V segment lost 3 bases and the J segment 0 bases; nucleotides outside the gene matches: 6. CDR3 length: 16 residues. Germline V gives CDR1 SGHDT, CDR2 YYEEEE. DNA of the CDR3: TGTGCCAGCAGCTCCCAGACTAGCGGGTACTCCTACGAGCAGTACTTC. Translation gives CASSSQTSGYSYEQYF.

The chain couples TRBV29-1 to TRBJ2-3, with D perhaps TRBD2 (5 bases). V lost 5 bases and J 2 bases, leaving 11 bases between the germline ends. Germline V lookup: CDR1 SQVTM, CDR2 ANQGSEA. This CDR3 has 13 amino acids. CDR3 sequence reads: CSVQSGVTDTQYF. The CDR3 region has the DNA TGCAGCGTTCAGAGCGGCGTCACAGATACGCAGTATTTT.

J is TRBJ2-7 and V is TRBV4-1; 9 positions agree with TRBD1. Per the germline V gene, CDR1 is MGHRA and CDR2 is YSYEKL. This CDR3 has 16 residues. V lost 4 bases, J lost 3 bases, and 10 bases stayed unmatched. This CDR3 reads CASSLRPGQGLYEQYF. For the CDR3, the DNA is TGCGCCAGCAGCCTACGCCCGGGACAGGGCCTCTACGAGCAGTACTTC.

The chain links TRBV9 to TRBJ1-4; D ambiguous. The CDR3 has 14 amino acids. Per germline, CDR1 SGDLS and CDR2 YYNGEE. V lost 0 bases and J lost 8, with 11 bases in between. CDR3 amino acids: CASSVGQDFEKLFF. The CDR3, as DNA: TGTGCCAGCAGCGTAGGGCAGGATTTCGAAAAACTGTTTTTT.

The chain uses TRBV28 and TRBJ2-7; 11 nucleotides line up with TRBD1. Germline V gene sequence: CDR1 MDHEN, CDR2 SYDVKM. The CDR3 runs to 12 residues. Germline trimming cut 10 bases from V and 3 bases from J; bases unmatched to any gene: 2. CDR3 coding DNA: TGTGCCACCGGGACAGGGGGCTACGAGCAGTACTTC. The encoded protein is CATGTGGYEQYF.

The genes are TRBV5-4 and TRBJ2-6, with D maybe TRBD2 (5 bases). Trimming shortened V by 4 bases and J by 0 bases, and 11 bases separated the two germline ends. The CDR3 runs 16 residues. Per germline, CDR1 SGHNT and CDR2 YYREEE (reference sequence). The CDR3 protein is CASSVLGSSGANVLTF. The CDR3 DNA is TGTGCCAGCAGCGTACTAGGGAGCTCTGGGGCCAACGTCCTGACTTTC.

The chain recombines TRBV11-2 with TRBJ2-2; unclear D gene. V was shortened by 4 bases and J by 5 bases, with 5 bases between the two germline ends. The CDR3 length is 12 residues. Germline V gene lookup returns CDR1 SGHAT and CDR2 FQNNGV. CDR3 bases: TGTGCCAGCAGCTCGGAGACCGGGGAGCTGTTTTTT. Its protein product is CASSSETGELFF.